This TCR beta chain was captured by sequencing in a study of T cells in Graves' hyperthyroidism and ophthalmopathy. Overall study context: Peripheral blood sampling occurred at initial diagnosis, before any treatment.

V lost 5 bases, J lost 2 bases, and 18 bases lay in between. This CDR3 comprises 17 residues. Germline CDR1 reads SGHAT; CDR2 reads FQDESV (reference sequence). This clonotype was seen repeatedly, ten times or more. The authors took PBMCs from roughly 9.5 ml fresh peripheral blood. It was RNA transcripts that yielded the amplified TCR beta CDR3 regions. Initially, a first-round RT-PCR of the TCR CDR3 employed the HTBI primer set. From the multiplex PCR reads, TCRdb called clonotypes with MiXCR, one entry per CDR3 protein. The data show 240,000 or so distinct CDR3 sequences, about a sixth seen once. J is TRBJ2-2 and V is TRBV11-1, with D perhaps TRBD1 (6 bases). The TCR sequence derives from a woman younger than 35 with Graves' ophthalmopathy. Sample: blood. The CDR3 nucleotides are TGTGCCAGCAGCAGCGGACAGTGGAATCCTAACACCGGGGAGCTGTTTTTT. The encoded protein is CASSSGQWNPNTGELFF.